A single sample gave rise to the 24 T cell receptor beta chains below, sequenced in a study of blood T cell repertoires in COVID-19. Repertoires were generated with immunoSEQ multiplex PCR, while TCRdb's copy carries only in-frame clones and drops some. Of 150,000 or so clones listed, about 80% are singletons. Input material: peripheral blood. These receptors all come from a woman in her fifties or sixties with acute or convalescent COVID-19.

This rearrangement joins TRBV7-8 to TRBJ1-2; 8 positions agree with TRBD1. The CDR3 covers 14 residues. The V gene end was trimmed by 5 bases and the J gene end by 9 bases; junction bases not matched to a gene: 11. From germline, CDR1 is SGHVS and CDR2 FQNEAQ. The chain's CDR3 is CASSPRTGTTRYTF. CDR3 in DNA: TGTGCCAGCAGCCCCAGGACAGGGACAACTCGCTACACCTTC.

In its sample, this clone was seen a few times. Within the sample, other DNA sequences also encode this same CDR3. The chain has TRBV3-1 (or the pseudogene TRBV3-2) and TRBJ1-6, with TRBD1 matching over 7 bases. Trimming cost V 1 base and J 13 bases; bases outside gene matches: 7. Per germline, CDR1 LGHDT and CDR2 YNNKEL (reference sequence). This CDR3 is 14 amino acids long. CDR3 sequence (DNA): TGTGCCAGCAGCCAAGGGGACAGAGCATCGCCCCTCCACTTT. Translating gives CASSQGDRASPLHF.

The chain uses TRBV28 and TRBJ2-5; D is possibly TRBD1 (5 bases). CDR1 is MDHEN, CDR2 SYDVKM, per germline. The CDR3 totals 14 residues. Trimming took 3 bases from V and 3 from J, leaving 11 bases between them. The CDR3 sequence: CASSFQGYEETQYF. CDR3 bases: TGTGCCAGCAGTTTCCAGGGATACGAAGAGACCCAGTACTTC.

The rearrangement joins TRBV28 to TRBJ1-4; TRBD1 might be the D (6 bases). Trimming took off 8 bases at V and 6 bases at J, with 10 bases between the two ends. Germline V gene lookup returns CDR1 MDHEN and CDR2 SYDVKM. This CDR3 region has 12 residues. This chain's CDR3 is CASATGDEKLFF. For the CDR3, the DNA is TGTGCCAGCGCGACAGGTGATGAAAAACTGTTTTTT.

The chain has TRBV7-2 and TRBJ2-1; 7 bases fit TRBD1. V gave up 5 bases and J gave up 4 bases; unmatched junction bases: 5. This CDR3 has 14 residues. Germline V lookup: CDR1 SGHTA, CDR2 FQGNSA. The CDR3 DNA follows: TGTGCCAGCAGCCGGGACAGCTATTACAATGAGCAGTTCTTC. Translation gives CASSRDSYYNEQFF. The whole variable domain, remainder taken from reference TRBV7-2 and TRBJ2-1, is GAGVSQSPSNKVTEKGKDVELRCDPISGHTALYWYRQSLGQGLEFLIYFQGNSAPDKSGLPSDRFSAERTGGSVSTLTIQRTQQEDSAVYLCASSRDSYYNEQFFGPGTRLTVL.

The chain uses TRBV9 and TRBJ2-4; D possibly corresponds to TRBD1 (6 bases). This CDR3 comprises 15 residues. Trimming removed 4 bases at V and 4 bases at J, with 15 bases between. CDR1 and CDR2 from the germline V gene are SGDLS and YYNGEE. The CDR3 DNA follows: TGTGCCAGCAGCCCCTTTGGGGGACATAAAAACATTCAGTACTTC. It is translated as CASSPFGGHKNIQYF.

The CDR3 sequence: CASSEDRGVGNEQFF. For the CDR3, the DNA is TGTGCCAGCAGTGAGGACAGGGGGGTAGGGAATGAGCAGTTCTTC. The gene calls are TRBV2 and TRBJ2-1; 10 bases line up with TRBD1. V shed 3 bases and J 7 bases; nucleotides not matched to a gene: 6. CDR3 length: 15 amino acids. CDR1 is SNHLY, CDR2 FYNNEI, per germline.

The V gene is TRBV4-3, the J gene TRBJ2-1; maybe TRBD2 (5 bases). The CDR3 is 14 residues long. Trimming pared 1 base from V and 8 bases from J, leaving 12 bases between. The germline gives CDR1 LGHNA, CDR2 YSLEER. CDR3 region: CASSQVGGEHEQFF. The CDR3 DNA follows: TGCGCCAGCAGCCAAGTAGGTGGGGAGCATGAGCAGTTCTTC.

This chain links TRBV4-3 with TRBJ2-3; D is perhaps TRBD1 (6 bases). This CDR3 has 15 amino acids. The germline CDR1 and CDR2 sequences are LGHNA and YSLEER. With 1 base removed from V and 2 bases from J, the gap between germline ends came to 10 bases. CDR3 sequence reads: CASSQVDRPTDTQYF. For the CDR3, the DNA is TGCGCCAGCAGCCAAGTCGACAGGCCCACAGATACGCAGTATTTT.

The genes are TRBV10-2 and TRBJ1-2; 8 bases are a match to TRBD1. Trimming took 10 bases from V and 6 from J; bases not matched to a gene: 10. The CDR3 length is 13 residues. CDR1 is WSHSY, CDR2 SAAADI, per germline. CDR3 region: CAIRQGLFDGYTF. The CDR3 DNA sequence: TGCGCCATTCGACAGGGGTTATTCGATGGCTACACCTTC.

This clone was observed once. The chain joins TRBV5-6 to TRBJ2-1; 11 nucleotides match TRBD2. The CDR3 runs to 18 residues. V gave up 4 bases and J gave up 0 bases; unmatched junction bases: 9. CDR1 is SGHDT and CDR2 is YYEEEE in the germline V gene. In DNA form, the CDR3 reads TGTGCCAGCAGCATTGACCCTAGCGGGAGGTACTCCTACAATGAGCAGTTCTTC. Translating it yields CASSIDPSGRYSYNEQFF.

The chain couples TRBV12-3 or TRBV12-4 to TRBJ1-5, with D perhaps TRBD1 (5 bases). CDR3 length: 12 amino acids. Deletions cut 5 bases from V and 6 bases from J, with 8 bases between. The CDR3 sequence is CASSDRGQPQHF. The CDR3 region has the DNA TGTGCCAGCAGTGACAGAGGTCAGCCCCAGCATTTT.

This clone was seen once. The CDR3 loop is CASSLDRGGPYEQYF. The DNA for the CDR3 is TGTGCCAGCAGCTTAGATCGAGGGGGCCCCTACGAGCAGTACTTC. J is TRBJ2-7 and V is TRBV11-2; 7 bases fit TRBD1. The CDR3 extends over 15 amino acids. Germline trimming cut 0 bases from V and 2 bases from J; bases unmatched to any gene: 4. The germline V gene encodes CDR1 SGHAT and CDR2 FQNNGV.

CDR3 coding DNA: TGTGCCAGCAGCAAAGGAGCGGGAGGGATACAAGAGACCCAGTACTTC. Its protein is CASSKGAGGIQETQYF. J is TRBJ2-5 and V is TRBV21-1; the D segment call TRBD2 is taken from the table without a DNA check. TRBV21-1 is tagged as a pseudogene. The CDR3 is 16 amino acids.

The CDR3 region is CASSQGTGGQPQHF. CDR3 DNA: TGTGCCAGCAGCCAAGGGACAGGGGGGCAGCCCCAGCATTTT. The V gene is TRBV3-1 (or the pseudogene TRBV3-2), the J gene TRBJ1-5, with 10 bases that match TRBD1. The CDR3 loop spans 14 amino acids. Germline values: CDR1 LGHDT, CDR2 YNNKEL (reference sequence). J was trimmed by 7 bases and V by 1 base; bases with no gene match: 1.

V and J are TRBV7-3 and TRBJ2-1; D uncertain. The CDR3 loop spans 14 amino acids. Germline lookup yields CDR1 SGHTA and CDR2 FQGTGA. Trimming stripped 0 bases from V and 2 bases from J, with 5 bases between. CDR3 DNA sequence: TGTGCCAGCAGCTTAACTACTACCTACAATGAGCAGTTCTTC. Encoded protein: CASSLTTTYNEQFF.

V gene TRBV2 combines with J gene TRBJ1-4, with TRBD1 identical over 9 bases. The V and J ends lost 6 bases and 8 bases, in that order; junction bases with no gene match: 7. The CDR3 has 14 residues. CDR1 is SNHLY, CDR2 FYNNEI, per germline. DNA of the CDR3: TGTGCCAGCAGCGTGGACAGGGGAAGAGAAAAACTGTTTTTT. Amino acids: CASSVDRGREKLFF.

The genes are TRBV24-1 and TRBJ2-7, with 9 bases aligning to TRBD1. CDR1 KGHDR and CDR2 SFDVKD come from the germline V gene. This CDR3 is built from 13 residues. Trimming removed 6 bases from V and 2 bases from J; junction bases left unmatched: 1. CDR3: CATSRTGAYEQYF. CDR3 nucleotides: TGTGCCACCAGTCGGACAGGGGCCTACGAGCAGTACTTC.

This clone was found a few times. The chain couples TRBV19 to TRBJ1-1; D gene ambiguous. V shed 1 base and J shed 6 bases, with 12 bases lying between them. Germline V gives CDR1 LNHDA, CDR2 SQIVND (reference sequence). The CDR3 contains 14 residues. For the CDR3, the DNA is TGTGCCAGTAGTATAGGGGCGCGTGGCGCTGAAGCTTTCTTT. Protein product: CASSIGARGAEAFF.

This chain connects TRBV5-1 to TRBJ2-3; 8 nucleotides line up with TRBD2. Germline V CDR1 and CDR2: SGHRS, YFSETQ. V lost 0 bases, J lost 0 bases, and 6 bases stayed unmatched. This CDR3 contains 17 residues. CDR3 loop: CASSLAVASGSTDTQYF. CDR3 sequence (DNA): TGCGCCAGCAGCTTGGCCGTGGCTAGCGGGAGCACAGATACGCAGTATTTT.

Remarks on this clone: It differs at one base from a far larger clone, so likely a read error. The chain employs TRBV7-8 and TRBJ2-7; TRBD2 matches 9 bases. The CDR3 has 15 residues. The V gene end was trimmed by 1 base and the J gene end by 2 bases; junction bases not matched to a gene: 3. CDR1 and CDR2 from the germline V gene are SGHVS and FQNEAQ. In DNA, the CDR3 is TGTGCCAGCAGCTTAGAGCTAGCGGGAACCTACGAGCAGTACTTC. Translated: CASSLELAGTYEQYF.

V gene TRBV7-9 combines with J gene TRBJ2-6; D ambiguous. CDR3 length equals 15 residues. Germline V gives CDR1 SEHNR, CDR2 FQNEAQ (reference sequence). V lost 6 bases, J lost 1 base, and 10 bases lay in between. Here the CDR3 reads CASSWSGSGANVLTF. The CDR3 region has the DNA TGTGCCAGCAGTTGGTCCGGTTCTGGGGCCAACGTCCTGACTTTC.

This clone was recorded only once. The V gene is TRBV28, the J gene TRBJ1-5; D gene ambiguous. Germline V CDR1 and CDR2: MDHEN, SYDVKM. Trimming took 5 bases from V and 0 from J, leaving 17 bases between them. The CDR3 extends over 17 amino acids. CDR3 coding DNA: TGTGCCAGCAGTCCTTCCGGGGTATTTTATAGCAATCAGCCCCAGCATTTT. Protein product: CASSPSGVFYSNQPQHF.

The chain recombines TRBV29-1 with TRBJ2-3; D is perhaps TRBD2 (6 bases). Germline lookup yields CDR1 SQVTM and CDR2 ANQGSEA. The CDR3 covers 13 residues. The CDR3 loop is CRARAWRGDTQYF. For the CDR3, the DNA is TGCAGAGCAAGGGCCTGGAGGGGAGATACGCAGTATTTT.